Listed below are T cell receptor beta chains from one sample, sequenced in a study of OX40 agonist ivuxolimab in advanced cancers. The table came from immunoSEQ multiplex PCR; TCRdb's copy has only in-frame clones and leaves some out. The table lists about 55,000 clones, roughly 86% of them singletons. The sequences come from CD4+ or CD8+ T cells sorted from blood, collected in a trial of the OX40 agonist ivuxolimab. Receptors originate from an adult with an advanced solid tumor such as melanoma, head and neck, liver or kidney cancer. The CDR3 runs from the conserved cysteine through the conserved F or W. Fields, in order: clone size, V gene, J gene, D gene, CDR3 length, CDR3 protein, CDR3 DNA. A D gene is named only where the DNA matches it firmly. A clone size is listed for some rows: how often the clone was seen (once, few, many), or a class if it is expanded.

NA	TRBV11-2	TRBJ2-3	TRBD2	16	CASSLGTSGREDTQYF	TGTGCCAGCAGCCTCGGGACTAGCGGGAGGGAAGATACGCAGTATTTT
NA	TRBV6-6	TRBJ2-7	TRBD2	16	CASSYPGLAEPYEQYF	TGTGCCAGCAGCTACCCGGGACTAGCGGAACCCTACGAGCAGTACTTC
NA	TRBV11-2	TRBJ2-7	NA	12	CASSLERYEQYF	TGTGCCAGCAGCTTAGAGCGGTACGAGCAGTACTTC
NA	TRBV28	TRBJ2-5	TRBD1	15	CASSPAGTAKETQYF	TGTGCCAGCAGTCCAGCCGGGACAGCAAAAGAGACCCAGTACTTC
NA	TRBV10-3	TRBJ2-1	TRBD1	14	CAISGTGFSDEQFF	TGTGCCATCAGTGGGACAGGGTTTTCCGATGAGCAGTTCTTC
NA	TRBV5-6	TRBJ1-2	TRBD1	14	CASSPHRGREGYTF	TGTGCCAGCAGCCCTCACAGGGGGCGCGAAGGCTACACCTTC
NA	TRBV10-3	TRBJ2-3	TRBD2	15	CAITETSGRAGTQYF	TGTGCCATCACCGAGACTAGCGGGAGGGCCGGTACGCAGTATTTT
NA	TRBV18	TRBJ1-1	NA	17	CASSLDMPGSMNTEAFF	TGTGCCAGCTCACTTGACATGCCGGGCTCGATGAACACTGAAGCTTTCTTT
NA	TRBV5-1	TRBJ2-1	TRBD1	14	CASSLGQGGNEQFF	TGCGCCAGCAGCTTGGGACAGGGGGGCAATGAGCAGTTCTTC
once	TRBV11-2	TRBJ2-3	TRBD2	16	CASSWRGGANTDTQYF	TGTGCCAGCAGCTGGCGCGGGGGAGCCAACACAGATACGCAGTATTTT
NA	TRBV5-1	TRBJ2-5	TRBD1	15	CASSLGTGTQETQYF	TGCGCCAGCAGCTTGGGGACAGGGACCCAAGAGACCCAGTACTTC
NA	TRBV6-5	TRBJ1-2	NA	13	CASSRSEIHGYTF	TGTGCCAGCAGTCGGTCAGAAATCCATGGCTACACCTTC
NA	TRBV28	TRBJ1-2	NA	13	CASKPGAEYGYTF	TGTGCCAGCAAACCGGGGGCAGAGTATGGCTACACCTTC
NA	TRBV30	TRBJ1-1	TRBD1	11	CAWEQGARAFF	TGTGCCTGGGAGCAGGGGGCTCGGGCTTTCTTT
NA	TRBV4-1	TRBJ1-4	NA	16	CASSQTSTGGFEKLFF	TGCGCCAGCAGCCAAACTTCGACAGGAGGCTTTGAAAAACTGTTTTTT
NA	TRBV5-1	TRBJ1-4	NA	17	CASSLVGGGTTNEKLFF	TGCGCCAGCAGCTTGGTTGGTGGGGGCACAACTAATGAAAAACTGTTTTTT
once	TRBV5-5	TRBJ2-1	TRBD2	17	CASSFRTSGSSYNEQFF	TGTGCCAGCAGCTTCCGTACTAGCGGGAGCTCCTACAATGAGCAGTTCTTC
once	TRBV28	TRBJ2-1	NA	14	CASSYSEKVNEQFF	TGTGCCAGCAGTTACTCGGAGAAGGTCAATGAGCAGTTCTTC
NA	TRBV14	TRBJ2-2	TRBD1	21	CASSQDSRTGRFAGLPGELFF	TGTGCCAGCAGCCAAGATTCACGGACAGGGCGGTTCGCGGGTTTACCCGGGGAGCTGTTTTTT
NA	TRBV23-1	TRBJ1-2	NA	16	CASSQSLGGRRYGYTF	TGCGCCAGCAGTCAGTCCCTAGGAGGGAGGAGGTATGGCTACACCTTC
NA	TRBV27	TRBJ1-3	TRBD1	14	CASSSRDRGNTIYF	TGTGCCAGCAGTTCGAGGGACAGGGGAAACACCATATATTTT
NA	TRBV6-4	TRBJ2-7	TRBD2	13	CASNRLASREQYF	TGTGCCAGCAATCGACTAGCGTCACGAGAGCAGTACTTC
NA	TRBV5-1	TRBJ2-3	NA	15	CASSLTLPSTDTQYF	TGCGCCAGCAGCTTGACACTACCTAGCACAGATACGCAGTATTTT
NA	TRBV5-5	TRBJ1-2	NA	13	CASSLVPVEGYTF	TGTGCCAGCAGCTTGGTCCCAGTGGAGGGCTACACCTTC
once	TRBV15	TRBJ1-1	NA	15	CATTAGLGVGTEAFF	TGTGCCACCACAGCGGGGTTAGGGGTCGGGACTGAAGCTTTCTTT
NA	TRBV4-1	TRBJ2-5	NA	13	CASSFIGEETQYF	TGCGCCAGCAGCTTCATAGGGGAAGAGACCCAGTACTTC
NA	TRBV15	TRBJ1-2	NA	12	CATSRGPYGYTF	TGTGCCACCAGCAGAGGACCTTATGGCTACACCTTC
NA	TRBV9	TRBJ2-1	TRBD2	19	CASSVLGTSAYRSYNEQFF	TGTGCCAGCAGCGTATTAGGGACTAGCGCTTACCGCTCCTACAATGAGCAGTTCTTC
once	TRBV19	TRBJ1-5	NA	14	CASSIGGQGKPQHF	TGTGCCAGTAGTATCGGTGGGCAGGGCAAGCCCCAGCATTTT
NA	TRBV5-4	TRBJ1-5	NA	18	CASSLGPQGEGRNQPQHF	TGTGCCAGCAGCTTGGGGCCACAGGGAGAGGGACGCAATCAGCCCCAGCATTTT
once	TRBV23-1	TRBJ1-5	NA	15	CASSQSSKGCGPQHF	TGCGCCAGCAGTCAATCGTCCAAGGGGTGTGGGCCCCAGCATTTT
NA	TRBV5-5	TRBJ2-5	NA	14	CASSRGRYQETQYF	TGTGCCAGCAGCCGCGGACGGTACCAAGAGACCCAGTACTTC
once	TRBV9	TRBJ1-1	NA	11	CASSGDGEAFF	TGTGCCAGCAGCGGTGACGGTGAAGCTTTCTTT
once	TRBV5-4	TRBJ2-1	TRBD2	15	CASSGGTSFSGEQFF	TGTGCCAGCAGCGGAGGGACTAGTTTTTCGGGTGAGCAGTTCTTC
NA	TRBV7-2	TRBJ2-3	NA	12	CASSLAPNTQYF	TGTGCCAGCAGCTTAGCCCCAAATACGCAGTATTTT
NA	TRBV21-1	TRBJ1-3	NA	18	CASSKSGGAIGSGNTIYF	TGTGCCAGCAGCAAAAGCGGTGGAGCCATAGGGTCTGGAAACACCATATATTTT
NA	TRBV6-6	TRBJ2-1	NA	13	CASKQGSLDEQFF	TGTGCCAGCAAGCAGGGTTCGCTCGATGAGCAGTTCTTC
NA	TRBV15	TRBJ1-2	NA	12	CATSGSNYGYTF	TGTGCCACCAGCGGATCTAACTATGGCTACACCTTC
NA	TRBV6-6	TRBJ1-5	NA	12	CASSYLWQPQHF	TGTGCCAGCAGTTACCTGTGGCAGCCCCAGCATTTT
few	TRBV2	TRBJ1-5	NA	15	CASSEIEWDNQPQHF	TGTGCCAGCAGTGAAATCGAGTGGGATAATCAGCCCCAGCATTTT
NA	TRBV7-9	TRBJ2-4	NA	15	CASSPTGALGNIQYF	TGTGCCAGCAGCCCGACAGGAGCCCTGGGAAACATTCAGTACTTC